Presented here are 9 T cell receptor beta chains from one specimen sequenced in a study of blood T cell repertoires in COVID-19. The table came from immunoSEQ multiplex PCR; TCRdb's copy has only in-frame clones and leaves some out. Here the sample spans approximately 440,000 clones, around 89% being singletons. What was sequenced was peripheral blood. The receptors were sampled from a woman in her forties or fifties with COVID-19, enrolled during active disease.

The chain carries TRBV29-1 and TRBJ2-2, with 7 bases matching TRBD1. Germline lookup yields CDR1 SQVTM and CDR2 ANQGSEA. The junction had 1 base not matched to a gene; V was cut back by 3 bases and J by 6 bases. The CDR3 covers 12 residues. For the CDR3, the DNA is TGCAGCGTTGACAGGGGGTCCGGGGAGCTGTTTTTT. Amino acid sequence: CSVDRGSGELFF.

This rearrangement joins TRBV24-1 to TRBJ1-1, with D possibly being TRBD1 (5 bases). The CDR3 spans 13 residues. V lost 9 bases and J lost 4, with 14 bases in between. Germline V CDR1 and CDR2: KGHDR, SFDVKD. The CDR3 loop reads CATGTGDSTEAFF. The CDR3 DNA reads TGTGCCACCGGGACTGGGGACTCCACTGAAGCTTTCTTT.

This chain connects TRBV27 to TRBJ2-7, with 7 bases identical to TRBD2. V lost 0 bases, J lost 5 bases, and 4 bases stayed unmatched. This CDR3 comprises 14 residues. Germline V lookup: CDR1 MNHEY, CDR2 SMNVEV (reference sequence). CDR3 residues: CASSLSQGGNEQYF. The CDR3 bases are TGTGCCAGCAGTTTATCGCAGGGAGGGAACGAGCAGTACTTC.

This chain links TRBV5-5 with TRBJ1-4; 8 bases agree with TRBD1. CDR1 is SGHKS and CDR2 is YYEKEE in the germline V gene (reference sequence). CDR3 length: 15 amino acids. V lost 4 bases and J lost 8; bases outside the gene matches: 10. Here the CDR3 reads CASSLGRQGREKLFF. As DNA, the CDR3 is TGTGCCAGCAGCCTCGGAAGACAGGGGAGGGAAAAACTGTTTTTT. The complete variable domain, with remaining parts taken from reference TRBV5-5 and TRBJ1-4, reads DAGVTQSPTHLIKTRGQQVTLRCSPISGHKSVSWYQQVLGQGPQFIFQYYEKEERGRGNFPDRFSARQFPNYSSELNVNALLLGDSALYLCASSLGRQGREKLFFGSGTQLSVL.

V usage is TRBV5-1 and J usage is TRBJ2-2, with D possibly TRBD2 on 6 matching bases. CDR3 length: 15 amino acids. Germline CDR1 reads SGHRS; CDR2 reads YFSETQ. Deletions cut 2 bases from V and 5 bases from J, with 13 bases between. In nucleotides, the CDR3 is TGCGCCAGCAGCTTCTCCGTCGGGGGTACCGGGGAGCTGTTTTTT. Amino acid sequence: CASSFSVGGTGELFF. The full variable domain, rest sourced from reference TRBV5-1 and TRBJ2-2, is KAGVTQTPRYLIKTRGQQVTLSCSPISGHRSVSWYQQTPGQGLQFLFEYFSETQRNKGNFPGRFSGRQFSNSRSEMNVSTLELGDSALYLCASSFSVGGTGELFFGEGSRLTVL.

The CDR3 protein is CASSQEGGATFEAFF. The CDR3 coding sequence is TGTGCCAGCAGCCAAGAAGGAGGGGCAACATTTGAAGCTTTCTTT. The chain combines TRBV14 with TRBJ1-1; D may be TRBD1 (5 bases). Germline V gene data show CDR1 as SGHDN and CDR2 as FVKESK. Trimming pared 0 bases from V and 7 bases from J, leaving 15 bases between. The CDR3 has 15 residues.

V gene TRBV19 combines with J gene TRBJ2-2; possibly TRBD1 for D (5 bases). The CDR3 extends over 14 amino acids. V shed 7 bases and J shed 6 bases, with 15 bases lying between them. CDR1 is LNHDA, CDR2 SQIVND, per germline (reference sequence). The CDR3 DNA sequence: TGTGCCAGTAAAAGGGGCGCTGAGGCCGGGGAGCTGTTTTTT. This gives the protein CASKRGAEAGELFF.

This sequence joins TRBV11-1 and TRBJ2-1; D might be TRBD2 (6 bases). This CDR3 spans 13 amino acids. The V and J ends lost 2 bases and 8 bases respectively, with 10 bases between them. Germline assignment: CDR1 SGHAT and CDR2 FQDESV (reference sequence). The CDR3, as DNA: TGTGCCAGCAGCTTAAGACTAGAATATGAGCAGTTCTTC. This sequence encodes CASSLRLEYEQFF.

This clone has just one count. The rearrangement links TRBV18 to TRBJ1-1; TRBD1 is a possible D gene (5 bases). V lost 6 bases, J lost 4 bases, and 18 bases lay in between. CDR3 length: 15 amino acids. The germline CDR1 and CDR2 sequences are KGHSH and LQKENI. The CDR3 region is CASSPQGDGTTEAFF. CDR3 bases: TGTGCCAGCTCTCCCCAAGGGGATGGAACCACTGAAGCTTTCTTT.